These T cell receptor beta chains were read from a single sample in a study of CXCR3-negative and CXCR3-positive naive CD8 T cells. TCRdb reprocessed the 5' RACE reads, keeping one entry per CDR3 protein, no DNA. The sample data list 55,000 to 65,000 distinct CDR3 sequences. The sample was naive CXCR3- CD8+ T cells from blood. Receptors originate from a human donor in good health. Some clones in this sample may be carry-over from other donors' samples. The CDR3 runs from the conserved cysteine through the conserved F or W.

v_call,cdr3_length,j_call,cdr3_aa
TRBV7-6,16,TRBJ1-3,CASSSDAGNSGNTIYF
TRBV7-2,14,TRBJ2-5,CASSPLHIGETQYF
TRBV27,14,TRBJ2-6,CASSFVSGANVLTF
TRBV19,16,TRBJ2-1,CASSIDPVAGLDEQFF
TRBV7-9,15,TRBJ2-5,CASSPTDRTQETQYF
TRBV11-2,14,TRBJ1-1,CASSLRGEGTEAFF
TRBV7-9,19,TRBJ2-1,CASSSPPGVDWRAYNEQFF
TRBV5-5,14,TRBJ2-5,CASSLENSQETQYF
TRBV7-8,16,TRBJ2-4,CASSTGRFSGTDIQYF
TRBV5-1,16,TRBJ2-7,CASSLAGGGASFEQYF
TRBV30,11,TRBJ2-1,CAWSLGSEQFF
TRBV7-3,19,TRBJ2-1,CARSSGTSGRALSYNEQFF
TRBV12-3/TRBV12-4,11,TRBJ2-2,CASSFSLELFF
TRBV14,13,TRBJ2-5,CASSQGDIETQYF
TRBV29-1,14,TRBJ2-3,CSAEDRSSTDTQYF
TRBV7-6,14,TRBJ2-7,CASSQTGSSYEQYF
TRBV27,13,TRBJ2-1,CASSIGTFNEQFF
TRBV29-1,16,TRBJ1-2,CSVDGKTGQSFYGYTF
TRBV4-1,15,TRBJ2-7,CASSQDPLGANEQYF
TRBV7-6,16,TRBJ2-3,CASSSLAGVSEDTQYF
TRBV7-6,20,TRBJ2-2,CASSLNPPERTATNTGELFF
TRBV29-1,12,TRBJ2-5,CSARGDSGTQYF
TRBV28,15,TRBJ1-5,CASSPPGRFNQPQHF
TRBV29-1,14,TRBJ2-7,CSVEFGRRSYEQYF
TRBV27,13,TRBJ2-1,CASSFTRGNEQFF
TRBV28,14,TRBJ2-1,CASSFLTSVNEQFF
TRBV6-5,16,TRBJ1-1,CASSYTRGLMNTEAFF
TRBV4-3,15,TRBJ2-1,CASSPGARGWGEQFF
TRBV27,13,TRBJ2-7,CASSGQGSYEQYF
TRBV5-1,14,TRBJ2-7,CASSHGLGTYEQYF
TRBV5-1,15,TRBJ2-7,CASSLGRPGAYEQYF
TRBV6-2/TRBV6-3,15,TRBJ2-5,CASSYLADFQETQYF
TRBV7-9,15,TRBJ1-2,CASSLVPDQPGGYTF
TRBV29-1,14,TRBJ2-7,CSVEDQETHYEQYF
TRBV7-9,14,TRBJ2-1,CASSADREHNELFF
TRBV7-9,15,TRBJ2-7,CASSWTGPGLNEQYF
TRBV6-5,14,TRBJ2-5,CASSYGSNLETQYF
TRBV5-1,14,TRBJ2-7,CASTWTGAVYEQYF
TRBV25-1,16,TRBJ1-2,CASSEATGGSSYGYTF
TRBV4-3,15,TRBJ1-1,CASSQDFGANTEAFF
TRBV11-3,13,TRBJ1-1,CASSSGTGLQAFF
TRBV19,14,TRBJ2-7,CASSISSGSYEQYF
TRBV4-3,15,TRBJ1-5,CASSQDAGDNQPQHF
TRBV28,14,TRBJ1-5,CASSYPEAVLPLHF
TRBV11-1,14,TRBJ2-7,CASSPGTGGFEQYF
TRBV20-1,14,TRBJ1-5,CSARGADSYQPQHF
TRBV20-1,14,TRBJ2-1,CSADPSGSLDEQFF
TRBV20-1,15,TRBJ2-1,CSASPASGRAYEQFF
TRBV28,15,TRBJ2-2,CASSRVGEVTGELFF
TRBV19,13,TRBJ1-1,CASSRGPNTEAFF
TRBV7-6,15,TRBJ1-1,CASSGTDSGNTEAFF
TRBV6-1,13,TRBJ2-2,CASRDYNTGELFF
TRBV28,17,TRBJ2-5,CASLGPPTGEYQETQYF
TRBV29-1,12,TRBJ1-2,CSVVGGLGGYTF
TRBV7-2,16,TRBJ2-3,CASSITRGPYTDTQYF
TRBV20-1,14,TRBJ2-7,CSARTSGDASEQYF
TRBV9,16,TRBJ2-3,CASSEQRASTTDTQYF